The entry below describes one TCR beta chain. Deletions cut 6 bases from V and 0 bases from J, with 16 bases between. CDR3 length: 16 residues. Looked up from germline, CDR1 is SGHDT and CDR2 is YYEEEE. Sequencing was performed with immunoSEQ multiplex PCR; in TCRdb, only in-frame clones are kept and a portion is missing. The table lists around 140,000 clones, over 70% of them singletons. The data were taken from a study of blood T cell repertoires in COVID-19. Sequenced input: peripheral blood. The sequence was collected from a human donor in a cohort sampled during active COVID-19. V and J are TRBV5-6 and TRBJ2-1; no firm D call. In DNA, the CDR3 is TGTGCCAGCACTCCTTTTGGTTCGAGCTCCTACAATGAGCAGTTCTTC. The encoded protein is CASTPFGSSSYNEQFF. Looking up the rest from reference TRBV5-6 and TRBJ2-1 gives the full variable domain: DAGVTQSPTHLIKTRGQQVTLRCSPKSGHDTVSWYQQALGQGPQFIFQYYEEEERQRGNFPDRFSGHQFPNYSSELNVNALLLGDSALYLCASTPFGSSSYNEQFFGPGTRLTVL.